These 26 T cell receptor beta chains share one sample of origin, sequenced in a study of OX40 agonist ivuxolimab in advanced cancers. Sequencing was performed with immunoSEQ multiplex PCR; in TCRdb, only in-frame clones are kept and a portion is missing. The table records under 100,000 clones, approximately 85% of them present only once. The sample was CD4+ or CD8+ T cells sorted from blood, taken in a trial of the OX40 agonist ivuxolimab. The receptors here all came from an adult with an advanced solid tumor such as melanoma, head and neck, liver or kidney cancer.

The sample holds one count of this clone. The rearrangement links TRBV11-2 to TRBJ2-3; 7 positions agree with TRBD2. The CDR3 totals 16 residues. The ends lost 5 bases at V and 6 bases at J; junction bases unmatched: 14. Germline V CDR1 and CDR2: SGHAT, FQNNGV. CDR3 region: CASSPAASGVQDTQYF. As DNA, the CDR3 is TGTGCCAGCAGCCCGGCGGCTAGCGGTGTTCAGGATACGCAGTATTTT.

This chain links TRBV5-4 with TRBJ1-2; 9 bases match TRBD1. The V and J ends lost 0 bases and 8 bases, in that order; junction bases with no gene match: 5. Per the germline V gene, CDR1 is SGHNT and CDR2 is YYREEE (reference sequence). The CDR3 has 14 residues. CDR3 in amino acids: CASSLEQGAGGYTF. CDR3 sequence (DNA): TGTGCCAGCAGCTTGGAACAGGGGGCTGGGGGCTACACCTTC.

The V and J genes are TRBV7-2 and TRBJ1-3; D is unresolved. This CDR3 region has 16 residues. Per germline, CDR1 SGHTA and CDR2 FQGNSA. V lost 1 base to trimming and J lost 4 bases, with 14 bases between them. In DNA form, the CDR3 reads TGTGCCAGCAGCTTAGATGGCTCAGGCGGGGGAAACACCATATATTTT. Amino acids: CASSLDGSGGGNTIYF.

The V call is TRBV2, the J call TRBJ2-7; 10 nucleotides match TRBD2. Germline-derived CDR1 and CDR2 are SNHLY and FYNNEI. The CDR3 contains 17 residues. The junction had 14 bases not matched to a gene; V was cut back by 6 bases and J by 3 bases. CDR3 residues: CASSTGVTWTSGYEQYF. CDR3 sequence (DNA): TGTGCCAGCAGCACAGGGGTCACCTGGACTAGCGGCTACGAGCAGTACTTC.

The V and J genes are TRBV6-1 and TRBJ1-5, with D possibly matching TRBD1 (5 bases). Germline CDR1 and CDR2: MNHNS and SASEGT. This CDR3 contains 15 residues. Trimming stripped 7 bases from V and 0 bases from J, with 13 bases between. CDR3 amino acids: CASNPQRGSNQPQHF. As DNA, the CDR3 is TGTGCCAGCAATCCTCAAAGGGGTAGCAATCAGCCCCAGCATTTT.

V and J are TRBV18 and TRBJ2-2; the D gene is possibly TRBD2 (6 bases). Germline V gene data show CDR1 as KGHSH and CDR2 as LQKENI. The CDR3 runs to 14 residues. The ends were cut back, 3 bases at V and 4 bases at J, with 9 bases in the middle. Here the CDR3 DNA reads TGTGCCAGCTCACCTCAGGGAGGCACCGGGGAGCTGTTTTTT. This gives the protein CASSPQGGTGELFF. The full variable domain, completed using reference TRBV18 and TRBJ2-2, is NAGVMQNPRHLVRRRGQEARLRCSPMKGHSHVYWYRQLPEEGLKFMVYLQKENIIDESGMPKERFSAEFPKEGPSILRIQQVVRGDSAAYFCASSPQGGTGELFFGEGSRLTVL.

Here the CDR3 reads CASSTLQDNEQFF. For the CDR3, the DNA is TGCGCCAGCAGCACCTTACAGGACAATGAGCAGTTCTTC. The chain carries TRBV5-1 and TRBJ2-1, with D tentatively TRBD1 (5 bases). Germline values: CDR1 SGHRS, CDR2 YFSETQ. Trimming left V 4 bases short and J 5 bases short, with 10 bases between. There are 13 residues in the CDR3.

This clone was seen once. The J gene is TRBJ2-1, the V gene TRBV2; D perhaps matches TRBD2 (6 bases). The V end was cut by 6 bases, the J end by 5 bases, with 17 bases between. The CDR3 is 15 amino acids. Germline assignment: CDR1 SNHLY and CDR2 FYNNEI. The CDR3 region has the DNA TGTGCCAGCAGGGCACTAGCCCCGCCCGACAATGAGCAGTTCTTC. This gives the protein CASRALAPPDNEQFF.

The rearrangement links TRBV7-9 to TRBJ1-2, with 11 bases lining up with TRBD1. The length of the CDR3 is 13 residues. After removal of 3 bases from V and 8 bases from J, the junction contained 2 bases not matched to a gene. The germline V gene encodes CDR1 SEHNR and CDR2 FQNEAQ (reference sequence). CDR3 in DNA: TGTGCCAGCAGCTTTGGACAGGGGGCCGGCTACACCTTC. It codes for CASSFGQGAGYTF.

A few counts support this clone. V usage is TRBV27 and J usage is TRBJ2-7; tentative D call: TRBD2 (7 bases). V was clipped by 3 bases and J by 3 bases, with 12 bases between them. The CDR3 contains 14 residues. Germline CDR1 MNHEY, CDR2 SMNVEV (reference sequence). The CDR3: CASSLGGRIYEQYF. In DNA form, the CDR3 reads TGTGCCAGCAGTTTGGGGGGGCGCATCTACGAGCAGTACTTC.

The rearrangement uses TRBV6-1 and TRBJ1-3, with 11 bases fitting TRBD1. Germline trimming cut 7 bases from V and 4 bases from J; bases unmatched to any gene: 6. The germline V gene encodes CDR1 MNHNS and CDR2 SASEGT. This CDR3 contains 15 residues. The CDR3 here is CASTQDRGPGNTIYF. CDR3 DNA: TGTGCCAGCACGCAGGACAGGGGGCCCGGAAACACCATATATTTT.

V gene TRBV7-7 combines with J gene TRBJ2-5; D may be TRBD2 (6 bases). The CDR3 covers 15 residues. Looked up from germline, CDR1 is SSHAT and CDR2 is FNYEAQ (reference sequence). Trimming shortened V by 5 bases and J by 4 bases, and 17 bases separated the two germline ends. The CDR3 nucleotides are TGTGCCAGCAGCCCCCGGGAGACCCGCCGAGAGACCCAGTACTTC. Amino acid sequence: CASSPRETRRETQYF.

This chain joins TRBV5-1 and TRBJ1-5, with TRBD1 matching 7 bases. The germline V gene has CDR1 SGHRS and CDR2 YFSETQ. Trimming cost V 0 bases and J 4 bases; bases outside gene matches: 4. CDR3 length: 15 amino acids. CDR3 DNA: TGCGCCAGCAGCTTGGGGGGACAGCCAAATCAGCCCCAGCATTTT. Its protein product is CASSLGGQPNQPQHF.

This chain connects TRBV30 to TRBJ1-2; D is ambiguous. The V gene lost 1 base and the J gene lost 3 bases, with 12 bases spanning the gap. Germline V gene data show CDR1 as GTSNPN and CDR2 as SVGIG (reference sequence). The CDR3 covers 14 residues. The CDR3 loop is CAWSGTFGDYGYTF. The DNA for the CDR3 is TGTGCCTGGAGTGGGACCTTCGGAGACTATGGCTACACCTTC. Full variable domain (outside the CDR3, taken from reference TRBV30 and TRBJ1-2): SQTIHQWPATLVQPVGSPLSLECTVEGTSNPNLYWYRQAAGRGLQLLFYSVGIGQISSEVPQNLSASRPQDRQFILSSKKLLLSDSGFYLCAWSGTFGDYGYTFGSGTRLTVV.

The V gene is TRBV19, the J gene TRBJ2-2, with 7 nucleotides matching TRBD1. V gave up 0 bases and J gave up 1 base; unmatched junction bases: 11. Germline lookup yields CDR1 LNHDA and CDR2 SQIVND (reference sequence). The length of the CDR3 is 19 residues. CDR3 loop: CASSIDWSGTVKNTGELFF. CDR3 nucleotides: TGTGCCAGTAGTATAGATTGGTCCGGGACAGTCAAGAACACCGGGGAGCTGTTTTTT.

This chain joins TRBV19 and TRBJ2-5; TRBD2 matches at 9 bases. Germline V CDR1 and CDR2: LNHDA, SQIVND (reference sequence). This CDR3 contains 16 residues. V lost 3 bases and J lost 5; bases outside the gene matches: 10. The CDR3 region is CASSISGVAGEETQYF. DNA of the CDR3: TGTGCCAGTAGTATTAGCGGGGTAGCGGGAGAGGAGACCCAGTACTTC.

This chain connects TRBV5-1 to TRBJ1-4; D not resolved. The CDR3 has 15 residues. The germline CDR1 and CDR2 sequences are SGHRS and YFSETQ. V dropped 4 bases and J dropped 0 bases, with 10 bases sitting between them. The CDR3 DNA reads TGCGCCAGCAGCGGAGATATTGCAACTAATGAAAAACTGTTTTTT. Amino acid sequence: CASSGDIATNEKLFF. Full variable domain (rest looked up from reference TRBV5-1 and TRBJ1-4): KAGVTQTPRYLIKTRGQQVTLSCSPISGHRSVSWYQQTPGQGLQFLFEYFSETQRNKGNFPGRFSGRQFSNSRSEMNVSTLELGDSALYLCASSGDIATNEKLFFGSGTQLSVL.

The chain is built from TRBV19 and TRBJ1-5; weak D call: TRBD1 (5 bases). CDR1 is LNHDA, CDR2 SQIVND, per germline (reference sequence). Trimming shortened V by 6 bases and J by 0 bases, and 12 bases separated the two germline ends. CDR3 size: 15 residues. The CDR3 bases are TGTGCCAGTAGCCCTGCTGGGGGTAGCAATCAGCCCCAGCATTTT. Translation gives CASSPAGGSNQPQHF.

The chain links TRBV6-4 to TRBJ2-2, with TRBD1 matching over 10 bases. The V and J ends lost 7 bases and 5 bases, in that order; junction bases with no gene match: 4. This CDR3 comprises 14 residues. Germline V lookup: CDR1 MRHNA, CDR2 SNTAGT. CDR3 bases: TGTGCCAGCAAAGTGGGACAGGGGACCGGGGAGCTGTTTTTT. Translation gives CASKVGQGTGELFF.

This chain uses TRBV5-6 with TRBJ2-1; TRBD1 matches at 7 bases. The V segment lost 9 bases and the J segment 2 bases; nucleotides outside the gene matches: 5. The CDR3 contains 13 residues. CDR1 is SGHDT and CDR2 is YYEEEE in the germline V gene. CDR3 amino acids: CATEGTAYNEQFF. The CDR3 bases are TGTGCCACGGAAGGGACAGCCTACAATGAGCAGTTCTTC.

V and J are TRBV7-9 and TRBJ1-6; 7 bases agree with TRBD1. The CDR3 has 16 amino acids. V lost 2 bases to trimming and J lost 7 bases; unmatched junction nucleotides: 8. CDR1 and CDR2 from the germline V gene are SEHNR and FQNEAQ (reference sequence). The CDR3 loop is CASSLSLGQPNSPLHF. The CDR3 coding sequence is TGTGCCAGCAGCTTATCCCTGGGACAGCCGAATTCACCCCTCCACTTT. Complete variable domain (other parts from reference TRBV7-9 and TRBJ1-6): DTGVSQNPRHKITKRGQNVTFRCDPISEHNRLYWYRQTLGQGPEFLTYFQNEAQLEKSRLLSDRFSAERPKGSFSTLEIQRTEQGDSAMYLCASSLSLGQPNSPLHFGNGTRLTVT.

The V call is TRBV7-8, the J call TRBJ2-5; the match to TRBD2 covers 12 bases. The germline CDR1 and CDR2 sequences are SGHVS and FQNEAQ. This CDR3 has 14 amino acids. Germline trimming cut 5 bases from V and 5 bases from J; bases unmatched to any gene: 3. The CDR3 DNA sequence: TGTGCCAGCAGCCGACTAGCGGGAGAGGAGACCCAGTACTTC. This gives the protein CASSRLAGEETQYF.

J is TRBJ2-3 and V is TRBV6-5, with 7 bases that match TRBD2. Trimming cost V 8 bases and J 8 bases; bases outside gene matches: 4. The CDR3 has 11 amino acids. Germline CDR1 is MNHEY and CDR2 is SVGAGI. CDR3 amino acids: CASGTGGTQYF. The CDR3 DNA reads as TGTGCCAGCGGAACGGGGGGTACGCAGTATTTT.

This clone appeared a single time. The chain is built from TRBV6-5 and TRBJ2-1; 10 positions match TRBD2. CDR1 is MNHEY, CDR2 SVGAGI, per germline. The CDR3 sequence is 16 residues long. Trimming cost V 2 bases and J 6 bases; bases outside gene matches: 7. CDR3 loop: CASSYVSSGSINEQFF. The CDR3 DNA sequence: TGTGCCAGCAGTTACGTTTCTAGCGGGAGCATCAATGAGCAGTTCTTC.

The genes are TRBV5-1 and TRBJ1-4, with TRBD1 matching 7 bases. The CDR3 runs to 15 residues. V dropped 0 bases and J dropped 8; count of bases not matched to a gene: 7. Germline CDR1 is SGHRS and CDR2 is YFSETQ. CDR3 in amino acids: CASSLAAGGYEKLFF. CDR3 nucleotide sequence: TGCGCCAGCAGCTTGGCCGCAGGGGGTTACGAAAAACTGTTTTTT.

The chain joins TRBV6-6 to TRBJ2-5; maybe TRBD1 (5 bases). V dropped 6 bases and J dropped 4 bases, with 21 bases sitting between them. The CDR3 has 16 amino acids. Germline V gives CDR1 MNHNY, CDR2 SVGAGI (reference sequence). The CDR3 protein is CASRGPSTGGAETQYF. The CDR3 coding sequence is TGTGCCAGCAGAGGTCCGTCGACGGGTGGGGCAGAGACCCAGTACTTC.